One sample yielded the 5 T cell receptor beta chains listed below, sequenced in a study of blood T cell repertoires in COVID-19. Using immunoSEQ multiplex PCR, the repertoire was profiled, and TCRdb retains in-frame clones only, with some absent. The profile shows more than 150,000 clones, approximately 87% of them singletons. The sample taken for sequencing was peripheral blood. The receptors come from a man in his forties or fifties with active or convalescent COVID-19.

The rearrangement links TRBV18 to TRBJ2-1; 7 bases fit TRBD2. Germline V gene lookup returns CDR1 KGHSH and CDR2 LQKENI. V was clipped by 0 bases and J by 3 bases; unmatched bases: 2. The CDR3 totals 15 residues. The CDR3 coding sequence is TGTGCCAGCTCACCACCGGGCGGGGGCTACAATGAGCAGTTCTTC. It is translated as CASSPPGGGYNEQFF. The variable domain in full, with the rest retrieved from reference TRBV18 and TRBJ2-1, is NAGVMQNPRHLVRRRGQEARLRCSPMKGHSHVYWYRQLPEEGLKFMVYLQKENIIDESGMPKERFSAEFPKEGPSILRIQQVVRGDSAAYFCASSPPGGGYNEQFFGPGTRLTVL.

The rearrangement uses TRBV5-1 and TRBJ1-1; TRBD1 matches 7 bases. CDR3 length: 15 residues. Germline V CDR1 and CDR2: SGHRS, YFSETQ. The J segment lost 4 bases and the V segment lost 3 bases, leaving 9 bases of the junction unmatched. The CDR3 reads CASSYTGTEGTEAFF. CDR3 nucleotides: TGCGCCAGCAGCTACACCGGGACAGAGGGCACTGAAGCTTTCTTT.

This clone was detected only once. The chain has TRBV29-1 and TRBJ1-1; D unclear. The CDR3 extends over 13 amino acids. V lost 3 bases and J lost 4, with 12 bases in between. Germline V lookup: CDR1 SQVTM, CDR2 ANQGSEA. This CDR3 is CSVEAPWATEAFF. The DNA for the CDR3 is TGCAGCGTTGAGGCACCCTGGGCCACTGAAGCTTTCTTT.

The chain uses TRBV10-1 and TRBJ2-7; D ambiguous. This CDR3 is 13 amino acids long. V shed 2 bases and J shed 2 bases, with 7 bases lying between them. CDR1 WNHNN and CDR2 SYGVQD come from the germline V gene (reference sequence). The CDR3: CASSEDSTYEQYF. The CDR3 nucleotides are TGCGCCAGCAGTGAGGATAGCACCTACGAGCAGTACTTC.

The chain carries TRBV6-4 and TRBJ1-2; 8 bases are shared with TRBD1. The CDR3 runs 14 residues. With V trimmed by 4 bases and J by 5 bases, 6 bases remained unmatched. Per the germline V gene, CDR1 is MRHNA and CDR2 is SNTAGT. The CDR3 protein is CASSVVDRGYGYTF. For the CDR3, the DNA is TGTGCCAGCAGTGTGGTAGACAGGGGTTATGGCTACACCTTC.